This TCR beta chain was retrieved from a study of monozygotic twins with inflammatory bowel disease. Added by template switching were UMIs that each held a 6-nucleotide sample barcode. With the 5' RACE reads reprocessed, TCRdb shows one record per CDR3 protein and no DNA. With 140,000 to 150,000 distinct CDR3 sequences in the sample, the ten largest clones hold roughly 1.2%. The CDR3 contains 14 residues. Blood was collected, around 2.7 ml per donor. The specimen sequenced was blood. The rearrangement uses TRBV12-3 or TRBV12-4 and TRBJ1-5. The sequence derives from a human donor with ulcerative colitis or Crohn's disease, or a healthy co-twin of an affected twin (not recorded which). CDR3 region: CASSLAGGGQPQHF.